This entry lists 9 T cell receptor beta chains sequenced from one sample in a study of CD8 T cells in ankylosing spondylitis. TCRdb fed the 5' RACE reads into MiXCR, producing one record per CDR3 protein. Of 450,000 to 550,000 distinct CDR3 sequences listed, over 4% are singletons. Study-level results: Characteristic, it appeared, of ankylosing spondylitis blood was a TCR beta motif of eight highly homologous variants.

Which antigens these TCRs recognize remains unknown. What was sequenced was blood, either unsorted or a sorted T cell fraction (not recorded which). The receptors stem from a male donor with ankylosing spondylitis.

This clonotype was observed at least ten times. The chain employs TRBV28 and TRBJ2-5; D gene uncertain. Germline CDR1 is MDHEN and CDR2 is SYDVKM. The CDR3 covers 16 residues. V was pared by 1 base and J by 5 bases, with 17 bases between. CDR3 region: CASSLSPSTPSETQYF. DNA of the CDR3: TGTGCCAGCAGTTTATCTCCGTCCACCCCGTCGGAGACCCAGTACTTC.

This clonotype appeared many times. The rearrangement links TRBV6-1 to TRBJ1-2; no firm D call. CDR1 is MNHNS, CDR2 SASEGT, per germline. V was cut by 2 bases and J by 4 bases, with 2 bases left in between. The CDR3 is made up of 11 amino acids. The CDR3 DNA reads as TGTGCCAGCAGTGAATCCTATGGCTACACCTTC. Protein: CASSESYGYTF.

The table lists this clonotype with many counts. The genes are TRBV7-6 and TRBJ2-3; TRBD2 matches 14 bases. The CDR3 is 16 residues long. Per the germline V gene, CDR1 is SGHVS and CDR2 is FNYEAQ. J gave up 5 bases and V 5 bases, and 6 bases lay outside the gene matches. CDR3 DNA sequence: TGTGCCAGCAGCCTGGGACTAGCGGGAGTCCAAGATACGCAGTATTTT. Its protein product is CASSLGLAGVQDTQYF.

This clonotype was detected ten times or more. The J gene is TRBJ2-7, the V gene TRBV20-1; no definite D call. V was pared by 3 bases and J by 0 bases, with 12 bases between. CDR1 and CDR2 (germline): DFQATT, SNEGSKA (reference sequence). The CDR3 is made up of 14 amino acids. DNA of the CDR3: TGCAGTGCTAGCCCCAGCTCCTACTCCTACGAGCAGTACTTC. Its translation: CSASPSSYSYEQYF.

The sample holds many counts of this clonotype. V gene TRBV12-3 or TRBV12-4 combines with J gene TRBJ1-1, with D perhaps TRBD1 (5 bases). V was clipped by 7 bases and J by 6 bases, with 15 bases between them. CDR3 size: 13 residues. The CDR3 nucleotides read TGTGCCAGCACCCCAGGGTACAACGCTGAAGCTTTCTTT. Residues: CASTPGYNAEAFF.

This clonotype was seen many times. This sequence joins TRBV20-1 and TRBJ2-3; a possible D gene is TRBD1 (7 bases). The CDR3 length is 16 residues. From germline, CDR1 is DFQATT and CDR2 SNEGSKA (reference sequence). Trimming pared 0 bases from V and 5 bases from J, leaving 18 bases between. The CDR3 loop reads CSARDQGGVHKDTQYF. The CDR3 coding sequence is TGCAGTGCTAGAGACCAGGGGGGAGTTCACAAAGATACGCAGTATTTT.

This clonotype was counted many times. The chain combines TRBV29-1 with TRBJ1-2; D is unresolved. CDR1 and CDR2 from the germline V gene are SQVTM and ANQGSEA. Trimming took off 4 bases at V and 5 bases at J, with 11 bases between the two ends. There are 12 residues in the CDR3. The CDR3 DNA reads TGCAGCGTTGTAATGGGAAGATATGGCTACACCTTC. This codes for CSVVMGRYGYTF.

The chain employs TRBV3-1 and TRBJ1-4, with 9 bases identical to TRBD1. V dropped 5 bases and J dropped 3; count of bases not matched to a gene: 4. The germline V gene encodes CDR1 LGHDT and CDR2 YNNKEL (reference sequence). The CDR3 contains 15 residues. In DNA form, the CDR3 reads TGTGCCAGCAGCGACAGGGGGGGACCTAATGAAAAACTGTTTTTT. It encodes CASSDRGGPNEKLFF.

This clonotype was recorded at least ten times. The chain carries TRBV10-3 and TRBJ1-5; 7 positions match TRBD1. CDR1 ENHRY and CDR2 SYGVKD come from the germline V gene. The CDR3 contains 13 residues. With V trimmed by 8 bases and J by 4 bases, 5 bases remained unmatched. The CDR3 DNA reads TGTGCCATCGGGGACAGCCGGAATCAGCCCCAGCATTTT. Translating it yields CAIGDSRNQPQHF.